Below, 17 T cell receptor beta chains from the same sample are listed, as sequenced in a study of shared clonotypes between healthy human individuals. CD45RO negativity and positive selection for CCR7 defined naive CD8 cells, a population that excluded terminally differentiated effector memory CD45RA+ cells. Repertoires were generated with immunoSEQ multiplex PCR, while TCRdb's copy carries only in-frame clones and drops some. The data contain millions of clones, about 95% of them singletons. Source material: naive CD8+ T cells sorted from blood. These receptors were collected from a man between 18 and 35 years old in good health.

This chain links TRBV19 with TRBJ2-5, with 7 bases matching TRBD1. The CDR3 extends over 15 amino acids. The trim removed 5 bases at V and 6 bases at J, leaving 12 bases unmatched. CDR1 is LNHDA and CDR2 is SQIVND in the germline V gene (reference sequence). CDR3 loop: CASSPQGRGVKTQYF. CDR3 DNA: TGTGCCAGTAGTCCACAGGGGAGAGGGGTCAAGACCCAGTACTTC.

The CDR3 bases are TGTGCCAGCAGCTTGGGGGCGAACACCATATATTTT. Translating it yields CASSLGANTIYF. The J gene is TRBJ1-3, the V gene TRBV7-9, with a possible D match to TRBD1 (6 bases). The CDR3 sequence is 12 residues long. The V gene lost 3 bases and the J gene lost 7 bases, with 7 bases spanning the gap. The germline CDR1 and CDR2 sequences are SEHNR and FQNEAQ (reference sequence).

The chain has TRBV5-1 and TRBJ2-7; maybe TRBD2 (6 bases). CDR3 length: 13 amino acids. Germline-derived CDR1 and CDR2 are SGHRS and YFSETQ. Trimming shortened V by 3 bases and J by 4 bases, and 11 bases separated the two germline ends. CDR3 coding DNA: TGCGCCAGCAGCTCTGATGGAGGGTACGAGCAGTACTTC. It encodes CASSSDGGYEQYF.

Only one count was recorded for this clone. J is TRBJ2-4 and V is TRBV25-1, with TRBD2 as a possible D gene (8 bases). The germline V gene encodes CDR1 MGHDK and CDR2 SYGVNS. Trimming shortened V by 6 bases and J by 7 bases, and 22 bases separated the two germline ends. This CDR3 comprises 16 residues. CDR3 in amino acids: CASRGPDRPGGNIQYF. CDR3 in DNA: TGTGCCAGCAGGGGCCCGGACAGGCCGGGGGGGAACATTCAGTACTTC.

The gene calls are TRBV28 and TRBJ2-7; a weak D match, TRBD1 (5 bases). Per the germline V gene, CDR1 is MDHEN and CDR2 is SYDVKM. V lost 6 bases and J lost 2, with 14 bases in between. The CDR3 sequence is 14 residues long. The CDR3 reads CASRVRGLTYEQYF. CDR3 bases: TGTGCCAGCAGAGTTAGGGGTTTGACCTACGAGCAGTACTTC. Variable domain in full (rest from reference TRBV28 and TRBJ2-7): DVKVTQSSRYLVKRTGEKVFLECVQDMDHENMFWYRQDPGLGLRLIYFSYDVKMKEKGDIPEGYSVSREKKERFSLILESASTNQTSMYLCASRVRGLTYEQYFGPGTRLTVT.

The rearrangement joins TRBV21-1 to TRBJ2-7; the D call TRBD1 from the table was never checked on the DNA. TRBV21-1 counts as a pseudogene. The CDR3 is 15 residues long. In DNA form, the CDR3 reads TGTGCCAGCAGCGCAAGGGACAGGGTAACCTACGAGCAGTACTTC. Its protein is CASSARDRVTYEQYF.

V gene TRBV7-9 combines with J gene TRBJ2-3, with 14 bases fitting TRBD2. Per germline, CDR1 SEHNR and CDR2 FQNEAQ (reference sequence). The CDR3 sequence is 18 residues long. V was clipped by 5 bases and J by 2 bases; unmatched bases: 9. The CDR3 protein is CASSPRLAGGPDTDTQYF. In DNA form, the CDR3 reads TGTGCCAGCAGCCCCCGACTAGCGGGAGGGCCGGACACAGATACGCAGTATTTT. Using reference TRBV7-9 and TRBJ2-3 for the parts outside the CDR3, the full variable domain is DTGVSQNPRHKITKRGQNVTFRCDPISEHNRLYWYRQTLGQGPEFLTYFQNEAQLEKSRLLSDRFSAERPKGSFSTLEIQRTEQGDSAMYLCASSPRLAGGPDTDTQYFGPGTRLTVL.

This chain uses TRBV7-9 with TRBJ1-2; D gene ambiguous. With 0 bases removed from V and 13 bases from J, the gap between germline ends came to 12 bases. Germline V gives CDR1 SEHNR, CDR2 FQNEAQ (reference sequence). The CDR3 consists of 12 residues. CDR3 loop: CASSLAGWGPTF. For the CDR3, the DNA is TGTGCCAGCAGCTTAGCGGGCTGGGGTCCCACCTTC.

The rearrangement uses TRBV4-1 and TRBJ2-7; 10 bases line up with TRBD2. V lost 0 bases and J lost 5; bases outside the gene matches: 4. This CDR3 is built from 15 residues. Germline lookup yields CDR1 MGHRA and CDR2 YSYEKL. CDR3 in amino acids: CASSQEPAGGDEQYF. CDR3 nucleotide sequence: TGCGCCAGCAGCCAAGAGCCAGCGGGAGGGGACGAGCAGTACTTC.

This clone has only one observation. The V call is TRBV6-1, the J call TRBJ1-5; TRBD1 aligns across 7 bases. The V gene end was trimmed by 2 bases and the J gene end by 0 bases; junction bases not matched to a gene: 7. The CDR3 totals 17 residues. The germline V gene encodes CDR1 MNHNS and CDR2 SASEGT. The CDR3 DNA sequence: TGTGCCAGCAGTGAACAGGGGGAGTATTATAGCAATCAGCCCCAGCATTTT. Amino acids: CASSEQGEYYSNQPQHF.

Regarding this clone: This sample also contains other DNA sequences that code for the same CDR3. The V gene is TRBV6-5, the J gene TRBJ2-7, with 7 bases identical to TRBD1. The CDR3 covers 14 residues. CDR1 and CDR2 (germline): MNHEY, SVGAGI. V trimming: 2 bases; J trimming: 5 bases; junction bases outside the gene matches: 6. CDR3 sequence reads: CASSYGAGGNEQYF. CDR3 bases: TGTGCCAGCAGTTACGGAGCAGGGGGAAACGAGCAGTACTTC.

The genes are TRBV11-2 and TRBJ2-7; no clear D. V was trimmed by 3 bases and J by 3 bases, leaving 15 bases between them. This CDR3 spans 15 amino acids. Germline V gene data show CDR1 as SGHAT and CDR2 as FQNNGV. The CDR3 DNA sequence: TGTGCCAGCAGCTTTATTGGGGAAGAAGGCTACGAGCAGTACTTC. It yields the protein CASSFIGEEGYEQYF.

J is TRBJ1-5 and V is TRBV30, with D maybe TRBD1 (5 bases). The CDR3 runs to 14 residues. Trimming left V 1 base short and J 4 bases short, with 11 bases between. The germline V gene encodes CDR1 GTSNPN and CDR2 SVGIG (reference sequence). The CDR3 DNA sequence: TGTGCCTGGAGTGCAGGGCCGACTAATCAGCCCCAGCATTTT. Its translation: CAWSAGPTNQPQHF.

This chain joins TRBV13 and TRBJ1-4, with no clear D. V lost 4 bases and J lost 0, with 9 bases in between. The CDR3 is 15 residues long. Germline CDR1 and CDR2: PRHDT and FYEKMQ (reference sequence). This chain's CDR3 is CASSSGRSTNEKLFF. For the CDR3, the DNA is TGTGCCAGCAGCTCGGGCCGGTCAACTAATGAAAAACTGTTTTTT.

This rearrangement joins TRBV28 to TRBJ1-5; 7 nucleotides line up with TRBD1. After removal of 7 bases from V and 6 bases from J, the junction contained 6 bases not matched to a gene. Germline lookup yields CDR1 MDHEN and CDR2 SYDVKM. The CDR3 contains 13 residues. Written as DNA, the CDR3 is TGTGCCAGCAACGACAGGGATGGTCAGCCCCAGCATTTT. Its translation: CASNDRDGQPQHF.

The gene calls are TRBV5-6 and TRBJ1-5; D is possibly TRBD1 (6 bases). CDR1 SGHDT and CDR2 YYEEEE come from the germline V gene. This CDR3 has 18 residues. V dropped 0 bases and J dropped 11 bases, with 27 bases sitting between them. CDR3 in DNA: TGTGCCAGCAGCTTGGGGCCAGGGGCCCCCTTCTTGAATCGGACCCAGCATTTT. This encodes CASSLGPGAPFLNRTQHF.

As concerns this clone: This sequence may be a read error, since a much larger clone differs from it by one base. Additional DNA sequences in this sample encode the identical CDR3. The chain uses TRBV27 and TRBJ2-7, with D possibly being TRBD1 or TRBD2 (5 bases each). CDR3 length: 13 amino acids. V lost 2 bases and J lost 2, with 7 bases in between. Germline V lookup: CDR1 MNHEY, CDR2 SMNVEV (reference sequence). CDR3 bases: TGTGCCAGCAGTTTACTGGGGGCCTACGAGCAGTACTTC. As protein: CASSLLGAYEQYF.